This entry concerns a single T cell receptor beta chain. Here immunoSEQ multiplex PCR was the method, and the copy in TCRdb shows in-frame clones only, minus some. This table has 80,000 or so clones, roughly 73% appearing once. The data originate from a study of blood T cell repertoires in COVID-19. V lost 7 bases to trimming and J lost 4 bases, with 10 bases between them. The germline gives CDR1 LNHDA, CDR2 SQIVND (reference sequence). The CDR3 covers 13 residues. V is TRBV19 and J is TRBJ2-2; D is possibly TRBD2 (6 bases). Sample: peripheral blood. The TCR originated in a human donor in a cohort sampled during active COVID-19. The CDR3 here is CASNAGLTGELFF. CDR3 nucleotides: TGTGCCAGTAACGCGGGGCTCACCGGGGAGCTGTTTTTT.